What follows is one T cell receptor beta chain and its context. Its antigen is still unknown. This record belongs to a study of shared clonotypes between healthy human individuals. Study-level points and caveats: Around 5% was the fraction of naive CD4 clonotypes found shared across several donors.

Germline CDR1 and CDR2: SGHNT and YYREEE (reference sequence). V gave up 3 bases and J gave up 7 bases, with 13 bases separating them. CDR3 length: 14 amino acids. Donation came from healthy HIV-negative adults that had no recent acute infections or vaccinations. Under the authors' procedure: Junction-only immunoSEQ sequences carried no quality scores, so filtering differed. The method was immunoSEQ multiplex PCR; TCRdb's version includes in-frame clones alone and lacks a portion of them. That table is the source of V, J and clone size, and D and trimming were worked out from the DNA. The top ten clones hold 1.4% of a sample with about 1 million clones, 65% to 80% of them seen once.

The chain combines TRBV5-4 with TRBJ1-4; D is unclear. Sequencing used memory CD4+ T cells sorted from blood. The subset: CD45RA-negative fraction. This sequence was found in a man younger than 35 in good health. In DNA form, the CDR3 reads TGTGCCAGCAGCTCTCGGGGTAATGTTGAAAAACTGTTTTTT. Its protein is CASSSRGNVEKLFF.